Shown below are 13 T cell receptor beta chains from a single sample sequenced in a study of blood T cell repertoires in COVID-19. Measured with immunoSEQ multiplex PCR; TCRdb has only the in-frame clones, and not every one. The table records roughly 84,000 clones, about 85% of them present only once. What was sequenced was peripheral blood. These receptors originate from a man of 80 years or more with active or convalescent COVID-19.

The V and J genes are TRBV19 and TRBJ1-5; no reliable D call. Germline loops: CDR1 LNHDA, CDR2 SQIVND (reference sequence). Trimming pared 1 base from V and 7 bases from J, leaving 8 bases between. CDR3 length: 13 amino acids. The CDR3 here is CASSIVVGQPQHF. In nucleotides, the CDR3 is TGTGCCAGTAGTATAGTGGTGGGCCAGCCCCAGCATTTT.

V usage is TRBV9 and J usage is TRBJ2-1, with 10 nucleotides matching TRBD1. Germline values: CDR1 SGDLS, CDR2 YYNGEE. The CDR3 sequence is 13 residues long. V dropped 4 bases and J dropped 9; count of bases not matched to a gene: 4. Here the CDR3 reads CASSSGQGIEQFF. CDR3 DNA sequence: TGTGCCAGCAGCTCGGGACAGGGGATTGAGCAGTTCTTC.

The chain uses TRBV29-1 and TRBJ2-5; a possible D gene is TRBD1 (6 bases). This CDR3 comprises 15 residues. V lost 5 bases, J lost 4 bases, and 20 bases lay in between. Germline values: CDR1 SQVTM, CDR2 ANQGSEA. The CDR3 spells CSVLLGRGRSETQYF. The CDR3 nucleotides read TGCAGCGTTCTATTAGGCAGGGGTAGGTCAGAGACCCAGTACTTC. Full variable domain (remainder filled in from reference TRBV29-1 and TRBJ2-5): SAVISQKPSRDICQRGTSLTIQCQVDSQVTMMFWYRQQPGQSLTLIATANQGSEATYESGFVIDKFPISRPNLTFSTLTVSNMSPEDSSIYLCSVLLGRGRSETQYFGPGTRLLVL.

V usage is TRBV4-1 and J usage is TRBJ2-3; D uncertain. The CDR3 has 16 amino acids. V was pared by 4 bases and J by 2 bases, with 16 bases between. The V gene's germline CDR1 is MGHRA and CDR2 YSYEKL. As DNA, the CDR3 is TGCGCCAGCAGCCCCGCGGTTCGAGCCGACACAGATACGCAGTATTTT. As protein: CASSPAVRADTDTQYF.

The chain carries TRBV4-2 and TRBJ1-4; 8 positions match TRBD1. Germline V gene lookup returns CDR1 LGHNA and CDR2 YNFKEQ. The CDR3 is made up of 15 amino acids. The junction had 10 bases not matched to a gene; V was cut back by 0 bases and J by 13 bases. In DNA form, the CDR3 reads TGTGCCAGCAGCCAAGATCACCCTAGGACAGGGACACTGTTTTTT. It encodes CASSQDHPRTGTLFF.

The CDR3 DNA reads as TGTGCCACGACGCGGATAACAGGGGGCCGCACCGGGGAGCTGTTTTTT. It translates to CATTRITGGRTGELFF. The chain recombines TRBV18 with TRBJ2-2; 9 nucleotides match TRBD1. Germline V gene sequence: CDR1 KGHSH, CDR2 LQKENI. The ends lost 10 bases at V and 4 bases at J; junction bases unmatched: 13. The CDR3 contains 16 residues.

The chain recombines TRBV28 with TRBJ2-3; 9 nucleotides align to TRBD1. V lost 7 bases to trimming and J lost 4 bases; unmatched junction nucleotides: 15. The V gene's germline CDR1 is MDHEN and CDR2 SYDVKM. The length of the CDR3 is 17 residues. The CDR3 spells CASTLSGTGRLSDTQYF. The CDR3 DNA reads TGTGCCAGCACCCTTTCCGGGACAGGGAGATTGTCAGATACGCAGTATTTT.

The rearrangement uses TRBV3-1 (or the pseudogene TRBV3-2) and TRBJ1-1; D is uncertain. The V end was cut by 2 bases, the J end by 3 bases, with 10 bases between. This CDR3 has 14 amino acids. Per germline, CDR1 LGHDT and CDR2 YNNKEL (reference sequence). The CDR3: CASSQLPADTEAFF. The CDR3 DNA follows: TGTGCCAGCAGCCAACTCCCAGCGGACACTGAAGCTTTCTTT.

DNA of the CDR3: TGTGCCAGCAGCAGCAGCCGGGACAGAAACGTTATTAATGAAAAACTGTTTTTT. It yields the protein CASSSSRDRNVINEKLFF. This chain links TRBV13 with TRBJ1-4; 7 nucleotides agree with TRBD1. The CDR3 consists of 18 residues. The germline CDR1 and CDR2 sequences are PRHDT and FYEKMQ (reference sequence). J gave up 4 bases and V 5 bases, and 16 bases lay outside the gene matches.

The V and J genes are TRBV5-5 and TRBJ2-5; D may be TRBD1 (5 bases). The length of the CDR3 is 16 residues. In germline, CDR1 is SGHKS, CDR2 YYEKEE (reference sequence). The germline V and J ends were trimmed by 1 base and 0 bases, with 13 bases remaining between them. CDR3 DNA sequence: TGTGCCAGCAGCTTGATCCAGGGCACCGACCAAGAGACCCAGTACTTC. It specifies CASSLIQGTDQETQYF.

This chain joins TRBV30 and TRBJ2-5; D not certain. This CDR3 contains 11 residues. Germline CDR1 is GTSNPN and CDR2 is SVGIG (reference sequence). Trimming removed 4 bases from V and 2 bases from J, with 5 bases in between. The CDR3: CAWKPQETQYF. The CDR3 DNA follows: TGTGCCTGGAAGCCACAAGAGACCCAGTACTTC.

The table lists this clone with a count of one. The V gene is TRBV19, the J gene TRBJ1-5; D call uncertain. Per the germline V gene, CDR1 is LNHDA and CDR2 is SQIVND (reference sequence). V was pared by 3 bases and J by 4 bases, with 10 bases between. CDR3 size: 14 residues. The chain's CDR3 is CASSIGERNQPQHF. CDR3 nucleotides: TGTGCCAGTAGTATCGGGGAAAGAAATCAGCCCCAGCATTTT. The variable domain in full, with the rest retrieved from reference TRBV19 and TRBJ1-5, is DGGITQSPKYLFRKEGQNVTLSCEQNLNHDAMYWYRQDPGQGLRLIYYSQIVNDFQKGDIAEGYSVSREKKESFPLTVTSAQKNPTAFYLCASSIGERNQPQHFGDGTRLSIL.

The chain recombines TRBV4-1 with TRBJ1-5; no clear D. Deletions cut 2 bases from V and 1 base from J, with 9 bases between. Germline lookup yields CDR1 MGHRA and CDR2 YSYEKL. The CDR3 runs to 15 residues. The CDR3 here is CASSQHSLSNQPQHF. Written as DNA, the CDR3 is TGCGCCAGCAGCCAACACAGCTTAAGCAATCAGCCCCAGCATTTT.